A selection of T cell receptor beta chains follows, all from one sample in a study of post-analysis software for immune sequencing data. Using its own MiXCR run on the PCR reads, TCRdb lists one record per CDR3 protein. Counted here are fewer than 900,000 distinct CDR3 sequences, approximately 44% occurring once; the ten biggest clones make up roughly 4.9%. Sequencing was done on a sample of blood. The receptor source for this set is a girl aged 10-17 years with multiple sclerosis. Each CDR3 is given with its conserved first and last residue. A D gene is named only where the DNA matches it firmly. Size values are once, few and many counts, or a class for expanded clones, and some rows have none.

abundance | j_gene | d_gene | v_gene | CDR3aa | CDR3nt
. | TRBJ2-3 | . | TRBV30 | CAWRVTDTQYF | TGTGCCTGGAGGGTAACAGATACGCAGTATTTT
. | TRBJ2-3 | . | TRBV6-2/TRBV6-3 | CASSSLDTDTQYF | TGTGCCAGCAGTTCTCTAGACACAGATACGCAGTATTTT
few | TRBJ1-1 | TRBD1 | TRBV2 | CASSEQGARDTEAFF | TGTGCCAGCAGCGAACAGGGGGCGCGGGACACTGAAGCTTTCTTT
once | TRBJ1-2 | . | TRBV6-2/TRBV6-3 | CASTDRANYGYTF | TGTGCCAGCACCGACAGAGCAAACTATGGCTACACCTTC
. | TRBJ1-2 | . | TRBV28 | CASSPPLRFYGYTF | TGTGCCAGCAGTCCTCCGCTTCGATTCTATGGCTACACCTTC
. | TRBJ2-1 | TRBD2 | TRBV7-3 | CASSLKKLAGGEQFF | TGTGCCAGCAGCTTAAAAAAGCTAGCGGGAGGCGAGCAGTTCTTC
. | TRBJ1-4 | . | TRBV21-1 | CASSKDEKLFF | TGTGCCAGCAGCAAAGACGAAAAACTGTTTTTT
. | TRBJ2-1 | . | TRBV4-3 | CASSRQPGNEQFF | TGCGCCAGCAGCCGACAGCCCGGCAATGAGCAGTTCTTC
few | TRBJ2-7 | TRBD1 | TRBV7-9 | CASSMIPGQGWYEQYF | TGTGCCAGCAGCATGATTCCCGGACAGGGCTGGTACGAGCAGTACTTC
. | TRBJ2-3 | . | TRBV11-2 | CASRGPNTDTQYF | TGTGCCAGCAGGGGTCCGAACACAGATACGCAGTATTTT
few | TRBJ1-2 | TRBD1 | TRBV6-5 | CASSYSLTGINGYTF | TGTGCCAGCAGTTACTCTTTGACAGGGATAAATGGCTACACCTTC
. | TRBJ2-5 | TRBD2 | TRBV5-1 | CASSSVAGGRGETQYF | TGCGCCAGCAGCTCGGTAGCGGGAGGGAGAGGAGAGACCCAGTACTTC
. | TRBJ2-5 | TRBD1 | TRBV11-2 | CASSPGGRGTQYF | TGTGCCAGCAGCCCAGGGGGCAGGGGGACCCAGTACTTC
few | TRBJ2-6 | TRBD1 | TRBV7-3 | CASSLSGTASGANVLTF | TGTGCCAGCAGCTTATCCGGGACAGCCTCTGGGGCCAACGTCCTGACTTTC
few | TRBJ2-7 | . | TRBV4-3 | CASSQRGSYEQYF | TGCGCCAGCAGCCAAAGGGGTTCCTACGAGCAGTACTTC
few | TRBJ2-3 | . | TRBV3-1 | CASSQLGSHTDTQYF | TGTGCCAGCAGCCAGCTAGGTTCCCACACAGATACGCAGTATTTT
. | TRBJ2-7 | . | TRBV20-1 | CSARDYRISYEQYF | TGCAGTGCTAGAGATTACAGGATCTCCTACGAGCAGTACTTC
. | TRBJ2-6 | . | TRBV5-1 | CASSPDGGSGANVLTF | TGCGCCAGCAGCCCGGACGGAGGGAGTGGGGCCAACGTCCTGACTTTC
few | TRBJ2-7 | TRBD1 | TRBV4-1 | CASSHRDSYEQYF | TGCGCCAGCAGCCACCGGGACAGCTACGAGCAGTACTTC
. | TRBJ2-1 | . | TRBV7-9 | CASSLAGEVHEQFF | TGTGCCAGCAGCTTAGCCGGGGAGGTGCATGAGCAGTTCTTC
. | TRBJ2-1 | TRBD2 | TRBV7-8 | CANSLAGTTGNEQFF | TGTGCCAACAGCTTAGCTGGGACTACGGGCAATGAGCAGTTCTTC
few | TRBJ2-1 | TRBD1 | TRBV7-3 | CASSRDRGSNEQFF | TGTGCCAGCAGCCGGGACAGGGGTTCCAATGAGCAGTTCTTC
few | TRBJ2-7 | TRBD2 | TRBV7-9 | CASSSGLALGEQYF | TGTGCCAGCAGCTCGGGACTAGCCCTGGGCGAGCAGTACTTC
. | TRBJ2-7 | . | TRBV7-2 | CASSLSGSVEQYF | TGTGCCAGCAGCTTATCCGGTTCGGTCGAGCAGTACTTC
few | TRBJ1-2 | . | TRBV7-9 | CASSFQGSAYGYTF | TGTGCCAGCAGCTTTCAGGGGAGCGCTTATGGCTACACCTTC
few | TRBJ2-5 | . | TRBV2 | CASSQAQTGTRETQYF | TGTGCCAGCAGTCAAGCCCAGACAGGGACTCGGGAGACCCAGTACTTC
. | TRBJ2-7 | . | TRBV5-1 | CASSLTGNDEQYF | TGCGCCAGCAGCTTGACAGGTAACGACGAGCAGTACTTC
few | TRBJ2-1 | TRBD2 | TRBV24-1 | CATSDYEGGNYNEQFF | TGTGCCACCAGTGATTATGAGGGAGGGAATTACAATGAGCAGTTCTTC
. | TRBJ2-7 | TRBD1 | TRBV12-3/TRBV12-4 | CASGQAYEQYF | TGTGCCAGCGGACAGGCCTACGAGCAGTACTTC
few | TRBJ2-7 | TRBD2 | TRBV12-3/TRBV12-4 | CASSPAGLAGVGEQYF | TGTGCCAGCAGTCCCGCGGGACTAGCGGGAGTGGGTGAGCAGTACTTC
. | TRBJ2-7 | . | TRBV29-1 | CSVESPDSALYEQYF | TGCAGCGTTGAATCCCCGGACAGCGCACTCTACGAGCAGTACTTC
few | TRBJ2-5 | TRBD2 | TRBV3-1 | CASSQDLAGKETQYF | TGTGCCAGCAGCCAAGATCTAGCGGGAAAAGAGACCCAGTACTTC
few | TRBJ2-7 | . | TRBV4-1 | CASSQAPFLTLESYEQYF | TGCGCCAGCAGCCAAGCCCCTTTCCTCACTCTAGAGTCCTACGAGCAGTACTTC
. | TRBJ2-1 | TRBD2 | TRBV24-1 | CATSDRLAGVDHGEQFF | TGTGCCACCAGTGACCGGCTAGCGGGAGTTGATCATGGTGAGCAGTTCTTC
many | TRBJ2-1 | . | TRBV29-1 | CSVAVGPQEDEQFF | TGCAGCGTTGCGGTCGGACCTCAAGAGGATGAGCAGTTCTTC
. | TRBJ2-1 | TRBD2 | TRBV20-1 | CSAPGTTGDEQFF | TGCAGTGCCCCCGGGACTACTGGCGATGAGCAGTTCTTC
. | TRBJ2-6 | . | TRBV3-1 | CAGSQGGVGANVLTF | TGTGCCGGCAGCCAAGGAGGGGTCGGGGCCAACGTCCTGACTTTC
. | TRBJ1-5 | TRBD1 | TRBV3-1 | CASSPRDRGLSNQPQHF | TGTGCCAGCAGCCCCCGGGACAGGGGACTTAGCAATCAGCCCCAGCATTTT
. | TRBJ2-1 | . | TRBV10-1 | CASSHGPTGEQFF | TGCGCCAGCAGCCACGGGCCCACCGGTGAGCAGTTCTTC
few | TRBJ2-7 | TRBD2 | TRBV6-5 | CASSYSLAALEQYF | TGTGCCAGCAGTTACAGCCTAGCGGCCTTGGAGCAGTACTTC
. | TRBJ2-7 | . | TRBV28 | CASTRTPLEQYF | TGTGCCAGCACGAGGACACCTTTGGAGCAGTACTTC
. | TRBJ1-2 | TRBD1 | TRBV28 | CASRHTGLQGARDYGYTF | TGTGCCAGCAGGCACACAGGGTTACAGGGGGCGCGAGACTATGGCTACACCTTC
. | TRBJ2-1 | . | TRBV2 | CASSAWGDEQFF | TGTGCCAGCAGCGCCTGGGGGGATGAGCAGTTCTTC
. | TRBJ2-7 | TRBD1 | TRBV10-3 | CAISKQGPSSYEQYF | TGTGCCATCAGTAAACAGGGGCCCAGCTCCTACGAGCAGTACTTC
. | TRBJ2-4 | TRBD1 | TRBV4-2 | CASSQADHTGGAAKNIQYF | TGTGCCAGCAGCCAAGCGGACCACACAGGGGGCGCTGCCAAAAACATTCAGTACTTC